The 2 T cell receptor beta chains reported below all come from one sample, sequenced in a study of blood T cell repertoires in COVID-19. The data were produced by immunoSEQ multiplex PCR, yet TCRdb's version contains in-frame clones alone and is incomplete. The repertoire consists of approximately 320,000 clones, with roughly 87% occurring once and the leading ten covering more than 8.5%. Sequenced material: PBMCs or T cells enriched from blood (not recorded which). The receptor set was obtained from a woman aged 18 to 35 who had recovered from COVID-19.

CDR3: CAWSTGFGWDYGYTF. The DNA of the CDR3 is TGTGCCTGGAGCACAGGGTTCGGTTGGGACTATGGCTACACCTTC. V gene TRBV30 combines with J gene TRBJ1-2; D may be TRBD1 (6 bases). The germline gives CDR1 GTSNPN, CDR2 SVGIG (reference sequence). V gave up 3 bases and J gave up 3 bases, with 17 bases separating them. This CDR3 has 15 amino acids.

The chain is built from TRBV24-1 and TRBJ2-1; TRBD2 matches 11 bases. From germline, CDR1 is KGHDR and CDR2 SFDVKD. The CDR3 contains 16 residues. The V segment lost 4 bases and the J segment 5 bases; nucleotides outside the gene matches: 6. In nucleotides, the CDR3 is TGTGCCACCAGTGAGATAGCGGGAGGGCCAGACAATGAGCAGTTCTTC. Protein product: CATSEIAGGPDNEQFF.